These 31 T cell receptor beta chains share one sample of origin, sequenced in a study of blood T cell repertoires in COVID-19. Clones were read by immunoSEQ multiplex PCR, and TCRdb kept only the in-frame ones, dropping some. The table has about 190,000 clones, roughly 89% seen once. Sequencing used PBMCs or T cells enriched from blood (not recorded which). The source of these receptors is a woman younger than 45 who had been exposed to COVID-19.

The rearrangement links TRBV19 to TRBJ2-3; 8 nucleotides align to TRBD2. Germline CDR1 and CDR2: LNHDA and SQIVND (reference sequence). Trimming removed 6 bases from V and 5 bases from J; junction bases left unmatched: 10. CDR3 length: 15 residues. The CDR3 DNA sequence: TGTGCCAGTAGCCCCTCCGGGACTAGGGGAGATACGCAGTATTTT. It encodes CASSPSGTRGDTQYF.

The rearrangement joins TRBV7-2 to TRBJ2-2, with 7 bases aligning to TRBD1. The CDR3 runs to 16 residues. After removal of 1 base from V and 1 base from J, the junction contained 3 bases not matched to a gene. Per the germline V gene, CDR1 is SGHTA and CDR2 is FQGNSA. CDR3 residues: CASSLGDRLNTGELFF. DNA of the CDR3: TGTGCCAGCAGCTTAGGGGACAGACTGAACACCGGGGAGCTGTTTTTT.

This chain uses TRBV5-4 with TRBJ2-5; maybe TRBD2 (7 bases). V lost 2 bases, J lost 1 base, and 15 bases lay in between. Germline assignment: CDR1 SGHNT and CDR2 YYREEE (reference sequence). The CDR3 is 16 residues long. The CDR3 protein is CASSFPRGGPQETQYF. Written as DNA, the CDR3 is TGTGCCAGCAGCTTCCCGCGCGGGGGCCCCCAAGAGACCCAGTACTTC.

The CDR3 sequence: CASSLVPTSHNEQFF. The CDR3 bases are TGTGCCAGCAGCTTAGTACCCACTAGCCACAATGAGCAGTTCTTC. The chain links TRBV7-8 to TRBJ2-1; the D gene is possibly TRBD2 (6 bases). Germline V gene data show CDR1 as SGHVS and CDR2 as FQNEAQ. The CDR3 consists of 15 residues. Trimming took off 1 base at V and 5 bases at J, with 12 bases between the two ends. Full variable domain (outside the CDR3, taken from reference TRBV7-8 and TRBJ2-1): GAGVSQSPRYKVAKRGQDVALRCDPISGHVSLFWYQQALGQGPEFLTYFQNEAQLDKSGLPSDRFFAERPEGSVSTLKIQRTQQEDSAVYLCASSLVPTSHNEQFFGPGTRLTVL.

The chain recombines TRBV4-3 with TRBJ2-1, with D possibly matching TRBD2 (6 bases). CDR3 length: 15 amino acids. The V gene lost 1 base and the J gene lost 2 bases, with 9 bases spanning the gap. In germline, CDR1 is LGHNA, CDR2 YSLEER. The CDR3 DNA reads TGCGCCAGCAGCCAAGTCCGGGGGACCTACAATGAGCAGTTCTTC. Translation: CASSQVRGTYNEQFF.

This chain connects TRBV15 to TRBJ2-5; D possibly corresponds to TRBD1 (6 bases). Germline lookup yields CDR1 LNHNV and CDR2 YYDKDF (reference sequence). This CDR3 region has 13 residues. V lost 3 bases, J lost 4 bases, and 9 bases lay in between. CDR3 DNA: TGTGCCACCAGCAGTTACAGGGTAGAGACCCAGTACTTC. The encoded protein is CATSSYRVETQYF.

The V call is TRBV9, the J call TRBJ1-1, with TRBD1 matching 7 bases. V lost 4 bases, J lost 1 base, and 7 bases stayed unmatched. Looked up from germline, CDR1 is SGDLS and CDR2 is YYNGEE. CDR3 length: 15 amino acids. Here the CDR3 DNA reads TGTGCCAGCAGCCCATGGGACAGATCGAACACTGAAGCTTTCTTT. Translated, it gives CASSPWDRSNTEAFF.

CDR3 bases: TGTGCCAGCACGCGAGGACAGTTTAATCAGCCCCAGCATTTT. This codes for CASTRGQFNQPQHF. The gene calls are TRBV2 and TRBJ1-5, with a possible D match to TRBD1 (6 bases). Between the trimmed V and J ends, which lost 7 bases and 4 bases, there was a span of 14 bases. CDR3 size: 14 residues. The V gene's germline CDR1 is SNHLY and CDR2 FYNNEI.

CDR3 protein: CASSYSRGPYEQYF. Written as DNA, the CDR3 is TGTGCCAGCAGCTACTCCAGAGGGCCCTACGAGCAGTACTTC. The rearrangement joins TRBV7-8 to TRBJ2-7; maybe TRBD2 (5 bases). Germline CDR1 and CDR2: SGHVS and FQNEAQ. V was pared by 4 bases and J by 2 bases, with 12 bases between. This CDR3 has 14 amino acids.

The rearrangement joins TRBV19 to TRBJ1-3; 7 nucleotides match TRBD1. The V gene end was trimmed by 5 bases and the J gene end by 2 bases; junction bases not matched to a gene: 9. The CDR3 sequence is 16 residues long. Germline V gene lookup returns CDR1 LNHDA and CDR2 SQIVND (reference sequence). Written as DNA, the CDR3 is TGTGCCAGTAGTGGGGGCCGGACAGGAACTGGAAACACCATATATTTT. This sequence encodes CASSGGRTGTGNTIYF.

The chain uses TRBV9 and TRBJ1-1; TRBD1 agrees at 10 bases. V dropped 3 bases and J dropped 7; count of bases not matched to a gene: 9. The germline V gene encodes CDR1 SGDLS and CDR2 YYNGEE. The CDR3 has 15 residues. CDR3 sequence (DNA): TGTGCCAGCAGCGCCCAAACGGGACAGGGGAATGAAGCTTTCTTT. Its protein product is CASSAQTGQGNEAFF. The entire variable domain, with the rest obtained from reference TRBV9 and TRBJ1-1, is as follows: DSGVTQTPKHLITATGQRVTLRCSPRSGDLSVYWYQQSLDQGLQFLIQYYNGEERAKGNILERFSAQQFPDLHSELNLSSLELGDSALYFCASSAQTGQGNEAFFGQGTRLTVV.

V gene TRBV5-5 combines with J gene TRBJ2-3; 12 bases align to TRBD2. In germline, CDR1 is SGHKS, CDR2 YYEKEE (reference sequence). This CDR3 is 18 amino acids long. V gave up 4 bases and J gave up 5 bases; unmatched junction bases: 14. The DNA of the CDR3 is TGTGCCAGCAGCATCGCCCCCCCTAGCGGGGGGGCGGTAGATACGCAGTATTTT. Translating gives CASSIAPPSGGAVDTQYF.

The rearrangement uses TRBV7-9 and TRBJ2-5, with 8 bases lining up with TRBD1. The CDR3 has 16 residues. V lost 5 bases, J lost 5 bases, and 13 bases stayed unmatched. Germline V lookup: CDR1 SEHNR, CDR2 FQNEAQ (reference sequence). CDR3 DNA: TGTGCCAGCAGCCTACCCTGGACAGGGCGCGGGGAGACCCAGTACTTC. Translation gives CASSLPWTGRGETQYF.

The chain joins TRBV7-6 to TRBJ1-6; the match to TRBD1 covers 8 bases. With 5 bases clipped from V and 10 bases from J, the junction kept 13 bases outside the gene matches. The V gene's germline CDR1 is SGHVS and CDR2 FNYEAQ. This CDR3 comprises 16 residues. CDR3 nucleotide sequence: TGTGCCAGCAGCCCGGGACAGGAGGGGCGAAAGTCACCCCTCCACTTT. This translates into CASSPGQEGRKSPLHF.

This clone was observed a few times. V gene TRBV4-1 combines with J gene TRBJ1-6; 8 nucleotides agree with TRBD1. The length of the CDR3 is 15 residues. V trimming: 2 bases; J trimming: 9 bases; junction bases outside the gene matches: 6. In germline, CDR1 is MGHRA, CDR2 YSYEKL. The CDR3 loop is CASSQQGARISPLHF. The CDR3, as DNA: TGCGCCAGCAGCCAACAGGGGGCGAGGATTTCACCCCTCCACTTT.

This clone was found once. The chain uses TRBV7-2 and TRBJ2-2, with 8 nucleotides matching TRBD2. V gave up 5 bases and J gave up 3 bases; unmatched junction bases: 8. CDR1 SGHTA and CDR2 FQGNSA come from the germline V gene. The CDR3 spans 16 residues. The CDR3 protein is CASSRFGGADTGELFF. CDR3 sequence (DNA): TGTGCCAGCAGCCGGTTCGGGGGGGCGGACACCGGGGAGCTGTTTTTT. The full variable domain, rest sourced from reference TRBV7-2 and TRBJ2-2, is GAGVSQSPSNKVTEKGKDVELRCDPISGHTALYWYRQSLGQGLEFLIYFQGNSAPDKSGLPSDRFSAERTGGSVSTLTIQRTQQEDSAVYLCASSRFGGADTGELFFGEGSRLTVL.

This chain joins TRBV3-1 (or the pseudogene TRBV3-2) and TRBJ2-5, with 9 nucleotides matching TRBD2. The CDR3 length is 19 residues. Trimming removed 0 bases from V and 3 bases from J; junction bases left unmatched: 14. Germline V gene lookup returns CDR1 LGHDT and CDR2 YNNKEL (reference sequence). CDR3 sequence reads: CASSQDVVSGGLLKETQYF. For the CDR3, the DNA is TGTGCCAGCAGCCAAGATGTGGTCAGCGGGGGGCTTCTTAAAGAGACCCAGTACTTC.

This chain connects TRBV19 to TRBJ2-7; no clear D. Germline loops: CDR1 LNHDA, CDR2 SQIVND (reference sequence). The CDR3 runs 14 residues. Trimming cost V 0 bases and J 6 bases, with 12 bases left between them. CDR3 coding DNA: TGTGCCAGTAGTATAGACCCCGCGAGAACCGAGCAGTACTTC. This gives the protein CASSIDPARTEQYF.

This chain uses TRBV4-1 with TRBJ1-6; perhaps TRBD1 as D (5 bases). The CDR3 has 13 amino acids. Germline V gene sequence: CDR1 MGHRA, CDR2 YSYEKL. V lost 0 bases, J lost 11 bases, and 8 bases lay in between. The CDR3 sequence: CASSQEQGAPLHF. The DNA for the CDR3 is TGCGCCAGCAGCCAAGAGCAGGGTGCACCCCTCCACTTT.

This clone has just one count. The J gene is TRBJ2-2, the V gene TRBV6-6; D may be TRBD1 (6 bases). CDR3 length: 16 amino acids. V was clipped by 2 bases and J by 6 bases, with 16 bases between them. Germline V gives CDR1 MNHNY, CDR2 SVGAGI (reference sequence). The CDR3 DNA follows: TGTGCCAGCAGTTACCCTCCACAGGGTATCGCCGGGGAGCTGTTTTTT. Protein sequence: CASSYPPQGIAGELFF.

This chain joins TRBV10-1 and TRBJ2-1; 8 bases fit TRBD2. The CDR3 is made up of 17 amino acids. With 1 base clipped from V and 5 bases from J, the junction kept 10 bases outside the gene matches. Germline CDR1 WNHNN, CDR2 SYGVQD (reference sequence). CDR3 in DNA: TGCGCCAGCAGTGAGTTGGGTCGGGGGGGCCGCGACAATGAGCAGTTCTTC. This encodes CASSELGRGGRDNEQFF.

The chain employs TRBV29-1 and TRBJ1-1; perhaps TRBD1 as D (5 bases). Germline loops: CDR1 SQVTM, CDR2 ANQGSEA. The CDR3 contains 17 residues. V was pared by 0 bases and J by 2 bases, with 19 bases between. In DNA form, the CDR3 reads TGCAGCGTTGAAGATCTTCGGGGTCCGGGGGGTAACACTGAAGCTTTCTTT. It is translated as CSVEDLRGPGGNTEAFF.

This clone showed up just once. V gene TRBV12-3 or TRBV12-4 combines with J gene TRBJ1-1, with TRBD1 as a possible D gene (5 bases). The CDR3 loop spans 12 amino acids. The V and J ends lost 6 bases and 10 bases respectively, with 15 bases between them. The CDR3 DNA reads as TGTGCCAGCAGCCAGAGAGGGACTAGAGCTTTCTTT. It codes for CASSQRGTRAFF.

V is TRBV5-1 and J is TRBJ2-7; possible D gene TRBD2, 6 bases. Trimming left V 6 bases short and J 4 bases short, with 8 bases between. CDR1 and CDR2 (germline): SGHRS, YFSETQ. The CDR3 is made up of 11 amino acids. CDR3 in DNA: TGCGCCAGCATGGGAGGTTACGAGCAGTACTTC. Residues: CASMGGYEQYF. Complete variable domain (other parts from reference TRBV5-1 and TRBJ2-7): KAGVTQTPRYLIKTRGQQVTLSCSPISGHRSVSWYQQTPGQGLQFLFEYFSETQRNKGNFPGRFSGRQFSNSRSEMNVSTLELGDSALYLCASMGGYEQYFGPGTRLTVT.

The chain links TRBV6-5 to TRBJ1-2; D remains ambiguous. The CDR3 sequence is 13 residues long. The V gene lost 7 bases and the J gene lost 0 bases, with 9 bases spanning the gap. The germline gives CDR1 MNHEY, CDR2 SVGAGI. The CDR3, as DNA: TGTGCCAGCAAGACATCGGCTAACTATGGCTACACCTTC. Encoded protein: CASKTSANYGYTF.

The chain employs TRBV7-6 and TRBJ2-7; 10 bases are a match to TRBD1. This CDR3 has 15 amino acids. With 3 bases clipped from V and 7 bases from J, the junction kept 9 bases outside the gene matches. Germline values: CDR1 SGHVS, CDR2 FNYEAQ. In DNA form, the CDR3 reads TGTGCCAGCAGCTTTCCCGGGACAGGGGAGAATGAGCAGTACTTC. Translated: CASSFPGTGENEQYF.

The V call is TRBV5-4, the J call TRBJ1-1, with D possibly TRBD1 on 6 matching bases. The V end lost 0 bases, the J end lost 10 bases, and 10 bases lay between the germline ends. Germline V gives CDR1 SGHNT, CDR2 YYREEE (reference sequence). This CDR3 region has 12 residues. The CDR3 nucleotides are TGTGCCAGCAGCTTGGAGGACAGAGGAGCTTTCTTT. As protein: CASSLEDRGAFF.

V is TRBV6-5 and J is TRBJ1-2; possibly TRBD1 for D (5 bases). V was clipped by 6 bases and J by 5 bases, with 10 bases between them. Looked up from germline, CDR1 is MNHEY and CDR2 is SVGAGI. CDR3 size: 12 residues. The CDR3 sequence is CASSSTVYGYTF. The CDR3 DNA reads as TGTGCCAGCAGCTCGACAGTATATGGCTACACCTTC.

The CDR3 sequence: CASSFSGGVPYNEQFF. The CDR3, as DNA: TGTGCCAGCAGCTTTTCCGGGGGGGTTCCCTACAATGAGCAGTTCTTC. V and J are TRBV11-2 and TRBJ2-1, with TRBD2 identical over 8 bases. Unmatched junction bases numbered 6, after V lost 3 bases and J lost 2 bases. CDR1 is SGHAT and CDR2 is FQNNGV in the germline V gene. The CDR3 runs 16 residues.

V is TRBV10-1 and J is TRBJ2-1, with 12 bases aligning to TRBD2. Germline V gives CDR1 WNHNN, CDR2 SYGVQD (reference sequence). V lost 5 bases and J lost 12; bases outside the gene matches: 8. The CDR3 has 14 residues. CDR3 region: CASSPRLAGEGQFF. Written as DNA, the CDR3 is TGCGCCAGCAGTCCCCGACTAGCGGGGGAGGGGCAGTTCTTC.

The rearrangement uses TRBV5-1 and TRBJ1-3; weak D call: TRBD1 (6 bases). Germline assignment: CDR1 SGHRS and CDR2 YFSETQ. The CDR3 runs 17 residues. V was clipped by 4 bases and J by 0 bases, with 17 bases between them. CDR3 coding DNA: TGCGCCAGCAGCCCCCAACAGGGTGGGAGCTCTGGAAACACCATATATTTT. Amino acid sequence: CASSPQQGGSSGNTIYF. Based on the CDR3 plus reference TRBV5-1 and TRBJ1-3, the full variable domain is KAGVTQTPRYLIKTRGQQVTLSCSPISGHRSVSWYQQTPGQGLQFLFEYFSETQRNKGNFPGRFSGRQFSNSRSEMNVSTLELGDSALYLCASSPQQGGSSGNTIYFGEGSWLTVV.